This T cell receptor beta chain was identified during a study of tumor and adjacent non-tumor tissue in lung cancer. About this clonotype itself: At one of its ends the junction is not consistent with the germline gene, which may arise from a read error.

This CDR3 is 13 amino acids long. Per germline, CDR1 DFQATT and CDR2 SNEGSKA (reference sequence). A modified ARM-PCR protocol with three rounds of nested PCR amplified TCRbeta. TCRdb independently ran MiXCR on the multiplex PCR reads; one entry per CDR3 protein. This table has under 150,000 distinct CDR3 sequences, around two thirds appearing once. No cell sorting was done before RNA was extracted from the tissue. Donors were chemotherapy-naive, newly diagnosed lung cancer surgical patients in China, August–late 2014. This TCR derives from a man in his 60s with small cell lung cancer. Input material: lung tumor tissue. The rearrangement joins TRBV20-1 to TRBJ2-3; D might be TRBD1 (5 bases). The CDR3, as DNA: TGCAATGCTAGACAGTTATACACTGATACGCAGTATTTT. Amino acid sequence: CNARQLYTDTQYF.